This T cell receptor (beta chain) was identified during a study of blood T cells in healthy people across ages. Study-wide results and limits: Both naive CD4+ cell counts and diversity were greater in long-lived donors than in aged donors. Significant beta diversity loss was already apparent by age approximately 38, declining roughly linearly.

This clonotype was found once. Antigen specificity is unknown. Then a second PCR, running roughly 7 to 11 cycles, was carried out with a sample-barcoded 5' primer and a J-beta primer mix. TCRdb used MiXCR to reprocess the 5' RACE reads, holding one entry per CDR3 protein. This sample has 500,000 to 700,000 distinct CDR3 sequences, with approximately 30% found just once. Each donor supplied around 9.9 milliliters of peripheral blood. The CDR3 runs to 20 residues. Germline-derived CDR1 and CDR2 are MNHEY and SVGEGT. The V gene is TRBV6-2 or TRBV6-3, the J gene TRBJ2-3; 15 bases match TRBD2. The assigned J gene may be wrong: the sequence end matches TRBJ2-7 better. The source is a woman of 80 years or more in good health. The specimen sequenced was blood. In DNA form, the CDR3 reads TGTGCCAGCAGTTACCCTTGGACTAGCGGGAGGGCTGCTAGCACAGATACGCAGTACTTC. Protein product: CASSYPWTSGRAASTDTQYF.